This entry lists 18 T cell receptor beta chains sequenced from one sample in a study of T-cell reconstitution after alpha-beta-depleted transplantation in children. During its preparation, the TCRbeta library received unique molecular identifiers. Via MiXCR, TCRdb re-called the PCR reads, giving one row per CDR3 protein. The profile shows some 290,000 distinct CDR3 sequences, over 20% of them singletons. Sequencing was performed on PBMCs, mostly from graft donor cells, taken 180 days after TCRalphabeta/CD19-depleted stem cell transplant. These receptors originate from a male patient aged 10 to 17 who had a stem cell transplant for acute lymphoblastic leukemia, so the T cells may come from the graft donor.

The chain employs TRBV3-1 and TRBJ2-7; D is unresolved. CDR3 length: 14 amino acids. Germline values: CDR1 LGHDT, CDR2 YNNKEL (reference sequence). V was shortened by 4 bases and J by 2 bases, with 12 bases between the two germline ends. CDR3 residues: CASSLSYPTYEQYF. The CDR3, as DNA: TGTGCCAGCAGCCTCAGCTACCCGACCTACGAGCAGTACTTC.

The CDR3 here is CASRKGLSANTGELFF. In DNA form, the CDR3 reads TGTGCCAGCAGGAAGGGACTGAGCGCGAACACCGGGGAGCTGTTTTTT. V gene TRBV2 combines with J gene TRBJ2-2, with D perhaps matching TRBD2 (6 bases). The V and J ends lost 6 bases and 0 bases respectively, with 14 bases between them. CDR3 length: 16 amino acids. Germline V gene lookup returns CDR1 SNHLY and CDR2 FYNNEI.

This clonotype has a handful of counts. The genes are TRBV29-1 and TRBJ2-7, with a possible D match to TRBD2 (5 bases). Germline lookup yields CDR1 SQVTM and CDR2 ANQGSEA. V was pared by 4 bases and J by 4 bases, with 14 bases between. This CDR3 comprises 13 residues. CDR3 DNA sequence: TGCAGCGTTGGGCAAAACGGGATTTACGAGCAGTACTTC. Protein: CSVGQNGIYEQYF.

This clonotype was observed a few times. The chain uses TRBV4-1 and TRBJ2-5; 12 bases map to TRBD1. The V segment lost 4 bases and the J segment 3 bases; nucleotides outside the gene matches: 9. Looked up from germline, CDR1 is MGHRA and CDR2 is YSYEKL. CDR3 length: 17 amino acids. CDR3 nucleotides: TGCGCCAGCAGCCTAGGGACAGGGGGCGCGGGGAAAGAGACCCAGTACTTC. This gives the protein CASSLGTGGAGKETQYF.

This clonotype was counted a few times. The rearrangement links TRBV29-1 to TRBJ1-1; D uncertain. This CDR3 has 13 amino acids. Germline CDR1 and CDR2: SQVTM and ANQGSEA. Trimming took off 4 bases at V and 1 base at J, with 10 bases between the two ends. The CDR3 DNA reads TGCAGCGTTGGGATGGGCCAGAACACTGAAGCTTTCTTT. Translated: CSVGMGQNTEAFF. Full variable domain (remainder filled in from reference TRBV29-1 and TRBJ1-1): SAVISQKPSRDICQRGTSLTIQCQVDSQVTMMFWYRQQPGQSLTLIATANQGSEATYESGFVIDKFPISRPNLTFSTLTVSNMSPEDSSIYLCSVGMGQNTEAFFGQGTRLTVV.

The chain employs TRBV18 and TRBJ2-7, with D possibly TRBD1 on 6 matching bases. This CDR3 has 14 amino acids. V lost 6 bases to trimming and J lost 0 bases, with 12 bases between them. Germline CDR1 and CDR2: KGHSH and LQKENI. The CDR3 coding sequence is TGTGCCAGCTCCGGGACATCGAGCTCCTACGAGCAGTACTTC. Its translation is CASSGTSSSYEQYF.

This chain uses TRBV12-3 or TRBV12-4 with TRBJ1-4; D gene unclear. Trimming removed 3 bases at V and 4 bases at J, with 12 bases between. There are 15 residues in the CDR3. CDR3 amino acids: CASSFRRVINEKLFF. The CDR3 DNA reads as TGTGCCAGCAGTTTTAGACGGGTGATTAATGAAAAACTGTTTTTT.

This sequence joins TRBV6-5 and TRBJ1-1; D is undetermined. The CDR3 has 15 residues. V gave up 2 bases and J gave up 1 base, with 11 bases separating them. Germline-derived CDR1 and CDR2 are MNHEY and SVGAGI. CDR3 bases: TGTGCCAGCAGTTACCTCGCAGGTGGGAACACTGAAGCTTTCTTT. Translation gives CASSYLAGGNTEAFF.

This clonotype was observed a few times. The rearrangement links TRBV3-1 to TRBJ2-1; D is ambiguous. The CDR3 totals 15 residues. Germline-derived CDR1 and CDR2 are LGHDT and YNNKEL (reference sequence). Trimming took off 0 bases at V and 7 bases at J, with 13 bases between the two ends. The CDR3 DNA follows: TGTGCCAGCAGCCAAGAACCCCTTACTACGAATGAGCAGTTCTTC. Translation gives CASSQEPLTTNEQFF.

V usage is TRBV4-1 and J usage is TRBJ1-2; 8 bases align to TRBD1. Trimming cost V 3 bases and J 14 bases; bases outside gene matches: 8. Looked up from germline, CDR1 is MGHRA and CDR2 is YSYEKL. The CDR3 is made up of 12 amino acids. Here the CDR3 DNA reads TGCGCCAGCAGCCAGCGACAGGGGAACCAGACCTTC. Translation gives CASSQRQGNQTF.

The CDR3 here is CASTPELRDGYTF. The CDR3, as DNA: TGTGCCAGCACCCCTGAACTCCGCGACGGCTACACCTTC. V and J are TRBV13 and TRBJ1-2; D is uncertain. The V gene lost 7 bases and the J gene lost 8 bases, with 17 bases spanning the gap. The V gene's germline CDR1 is PRHDT and CDR2 FYEKMQ (reference sequence). The CDR3 totals 13 residues.

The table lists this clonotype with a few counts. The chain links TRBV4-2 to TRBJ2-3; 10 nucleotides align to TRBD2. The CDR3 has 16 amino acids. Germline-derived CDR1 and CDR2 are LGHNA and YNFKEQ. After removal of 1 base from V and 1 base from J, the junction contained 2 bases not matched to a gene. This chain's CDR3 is CASSQVGTSGTDTQYF. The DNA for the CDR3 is TGTGCCAGCAGCCAAGTTGGGACTAGCGGCACAGATACGCAGTATTTT.

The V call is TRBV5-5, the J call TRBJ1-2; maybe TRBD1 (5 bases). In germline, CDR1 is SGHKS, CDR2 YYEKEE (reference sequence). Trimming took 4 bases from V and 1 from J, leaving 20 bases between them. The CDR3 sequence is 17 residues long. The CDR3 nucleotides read TGTGCCAGCAGCCCCCCGGGGGTCCGAGCCTTTAACTATGGCTACACCTTC. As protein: CASSPPGVRAFNYGYTF.

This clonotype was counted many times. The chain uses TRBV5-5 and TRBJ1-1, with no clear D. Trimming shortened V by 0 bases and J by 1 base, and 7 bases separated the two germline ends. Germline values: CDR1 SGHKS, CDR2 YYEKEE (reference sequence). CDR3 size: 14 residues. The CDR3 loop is CASSLGTGNTEAFF. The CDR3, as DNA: TGTGCCAGCAGCTTGGGTACGGGGAACACTGAAGCTTTCTTT.

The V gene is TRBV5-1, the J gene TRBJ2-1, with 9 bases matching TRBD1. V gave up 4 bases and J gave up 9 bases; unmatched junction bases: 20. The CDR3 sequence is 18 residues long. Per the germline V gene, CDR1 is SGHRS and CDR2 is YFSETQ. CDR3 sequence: CASSLILIRDRVTGEQFF. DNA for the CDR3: TGCGCCAGCAGCCTGATACTAATCCGGGACAGGGTCACCGGTGAGCAGTTCTTC.

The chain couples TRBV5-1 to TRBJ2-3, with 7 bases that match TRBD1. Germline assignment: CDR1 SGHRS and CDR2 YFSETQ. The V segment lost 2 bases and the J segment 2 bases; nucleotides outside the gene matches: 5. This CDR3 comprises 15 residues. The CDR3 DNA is TGCGCCAGCAGCTTAGACAGGGTTTCCACAGATACGCAGTATTTT. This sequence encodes CASSLDRVSTDTQYF.

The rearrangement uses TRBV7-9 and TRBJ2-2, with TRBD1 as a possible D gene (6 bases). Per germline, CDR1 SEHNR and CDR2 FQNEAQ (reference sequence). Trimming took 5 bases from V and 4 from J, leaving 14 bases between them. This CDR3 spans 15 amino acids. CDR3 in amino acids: CASSPPPGVTGELFF. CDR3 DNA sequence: TGTGCCAGCAGCCCCCCCCCAGGGGTCACCGGGGAGCTGTTTTTT.

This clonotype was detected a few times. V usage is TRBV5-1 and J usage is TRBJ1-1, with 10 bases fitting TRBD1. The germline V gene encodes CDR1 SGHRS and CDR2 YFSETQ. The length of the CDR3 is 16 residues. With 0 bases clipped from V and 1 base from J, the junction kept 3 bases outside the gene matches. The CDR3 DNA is TGCGCCAGCAGCTTGGAGGGACAGGGGAGGAACACTGAAGCTTTCTTT. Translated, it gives CASSLEGQGRNTEAFF.